The entry that follows covers one TCR beta chain sequence. The antigen remains unidentified. This sample was taken from a study of cytomegalovirus exposure and HLA in healthy donors. Germline V gene lookup returns CDR1 LNHDA and CDR2 SQIVND (reference sequence). The CDR3 is 13 residues long. V shed 7 bases and J shed 8 bases, with 12 bases lying between them. Data came from immunoSEQ multiplex PCR; TCRdb stores just in-frame clones and leaves some out. This repertoire shows roughly 150,000 clones, approximately 96% found once; its top ten account for around 0.9%. Study results and limitations: TCR beta chains numbering approximately 150 were designated cytomegalovirus-associated. TCR clusters originating in the first cohort tended to co-occur in the 120 validation repertoires, according to a later analysis. A few of the chains that were CMV-associated were confirmed in vitro to be specific for CMV antigens.

What was sequenced was PBMCs. The chain carries TRBV19 and TRBJ1-6; D ambiguous. The receptor was derived from a woman aged 18-29 years in good health and CMV-seronegative. The CDR3 coding sequence is TGTGCCAGTACCCCGTCCGGGGATTCACCCCTCCACTTT. Translating it yields CASTPSGDSPLHF. Drawing the rest from reference TRBV19 and TRBJ1-6, the complete variable domain is DGGITQSPKYLFRKEGQNVTLSCEQNLNHDAMYWYRQDPGQGLRLIYYSQIVNDFQKGDIAEGYSVSREKKESFPLTVTSAQKNPTAFYLCASTPSGDSPLHFGNGTRLTVT.